One and the same sample provided the 16 T cell receptor beta chains below, sequenced in a study of cytomegalovirus exposure and HLA in healthy donors (dated by TCRdb to 2017 to 2019). The method behind the library was the immunoSEQ multiplex PCR assay. A mixture of 60 forward primers for TCR Vbeta segments and 13 reverse primers for TCR Jbeta segments was used in the multiplex PCR. TCRdb carries this immuneACCESS record with in-frame sequences only. Its versions omit some clonotypes, under half of them owing to an unresolved V gene in the studies checked, with the rest unexplained. Within this sample are under 130,000 clones, with around 75% of them counted one time only. 2% to 2.5% of the sample is in the top ten clones. Sequenced input: PBMCs. These receptors originate from a man between 25 and 39 years old in good health and CMV-seronegative.

V is TRBV19 and J is TRBJ2-2; 9 nucleotides match TRBD1. This CDR3 spans 13 amino acids. The J segment lost 6 bases and the V segment lost 6 bases, leaving 2 bases of the junction unmatched. Germline V gene lookup returns CDR1 LNHDA and CDR2 SQIVND (reference sequence). CDR3 sequence: CASRGQGPGELFF. In nucleotides, the CDR3 is TGTGCCAGTAGGGGACAGGGTCCCGGGGAGCTGTTTTTT.

The chain employs TRBV4-2 and TRBJ1-2, with D tentatively TRBD1 (6 bases). Germline-derived CDR1 and CDR2 are LGHNA and YNFKEQ. V was cut by 1 base and J by 6 bases, with 15 bases left in between. CDR3 length: 15 residues. The CDR3 protein is CASSQGSGQKDGYTF. The DNA of the CDR3 is TGTGCCAGCAGCCAAGGCTCGGGACAAAAAGATGGCTACACCTTC.

The chain couples TRBV19 to TRBJ2-7, with D possibly TRBD1 on 5 matching bases. Germline CDR1 LNHDA, CDR2 SQIVND (reference sequence). The CDR3 has 13 residues. V was trimmed by 4 bases and J by 6 bases, leaving 13 bases between them. The CDR3 DNA is TGTGCCAGTAGTACCACAACAGGTGCCGAGCAGTACTTC. Translated, it gives CASSTTTGAEQYF.

The chain carries TRBV4-2 and TRBJ2-2, with 14 nucleotides matching TRBD2. CDR1 LGHNA and CDR2 YNFKEQ come from the germline V gene. The V gene end was trimmed by 3 bases and the J gene end by 4 bases; junction bases not matched to a gene: 10. CDR3 length: 19 amino acids. CDR3 sequence (DNA): TGTGCCAGCAGCCAGGAGACGGGACTAGCGGGAGTAATCACCGGGGAGCTGTTTTTT. Translated, it gives CASSQETGLAGVITGELFF.

V gene TRBV20-1 combines with J gene TRBJ1-1; D is unclear. The CDR3 is made up of 11 amino acids. Deletions cut 6 bases from V and 8 bases from J, with 13 bases between. Germline assignment: CDR1 DFQATT and CDR2 SNEGSKA (reference sequence). In DNA, the CDR3 is TGCAGTGCCCACTCGTATCGCGAAGCTTTCTTT. It encodes CSAHSYREAFF.

The rearrangement uses TRBV7-6 and TRBJ2-5; the D gene is possibly TRBD1 (5 bases). V lost 1 base and J lost 5, with 14 bases in between. The CDR3 is 15 amino acids. CDR1 is SGHVS, CDR2 FNYEAQ, per germline. Here the CDR3 DNA reads TGTGCCAGCAGCTTAGGCTCAGGGTTAGGCGAGACCCAGTACTTC. Encoded protein: CASSLGSGLGETQYF.

The chain joins TRBV18 to TRBJ2-1; 7 nucleotides agree with TRBD2. This CDR3 region has 16 residues. V was pared by 1 base and J by 9 bases, with 12 bases of the junction left unmatched. Germline CDR1 is KGHSH and CDR2 is LQKENI. CDR3 region: CASSPRVLAETGEQFF. CDR3 in DNA: TGTGCCAGCTCACCACGGGTTCTAGCGGAGACGGGTGAGCAGTTCTTC.

CDR3 DNA sequence: TGTGCCATCAGCGACGACAGCGACGAGCAGTACTTC. Its translation: CAISDDSDEQYF. This chain uses TRBV10-3 with TRBJ2-7; D may be TRBD1 (5 bases). V was pared by 6 bases and J by 5 bases, with 11 bases between. Germline-derived CDR1 and CDR2 are ENHRY and SYGVKD. The CDR3 runs to 12 residues.

The chain combines TRBV19 with TRBJ2-2, with a tentative D call TRBD2 (7 bases). Per the germline V gene, CDR1 is LNHDA and CDR2 is SQIVND (reference sequence). The CDR3 runs 13 residues. Trimming shortened V by 3 bases and J by 7 bases, and 9 bases separated the two germline ends. The CDR3 reads CASSMGGLGELFF. The DNA for the CDR3 is TGTGCCAGTAGTATGGGGGGGCTCGGGGAGCTGTTTTTT. Variable domain in full (rest from reference TRBV19 and TRBJ2-2): DGGITQSPKYLFRKEGQNVTLSCEQNLNHDAMYWYRQDPGQGLRLIYYSQIVNDFQKGDIAEGYSVSREKKESFPLTVTSAQKNPTAFYLCASSMGGLGELFFGEGSRLTVL.

The chain recombines TRBV6-5 with TRBJ2-5; the D gene is possibly TRBD2 (6 bases). This CDR3 has 11 residues. Germline values: CDR1 MNHEY, CDR2 SVGAGI. CDR3 DNA: TGTACTGGGGGGAACCAAGAGACCCAGTACTTC. It encodes CTGGNQETQYF.

V and J are TRBV10-3 and TRBJ1-1, with D possibly being TRBD1 (5 bases). Trimming shortened V by 2 bases and J by 12 bases, and 19 bases separated the two germline ends. Looked up from germline, CDR1 is ENHRY and CDR2 is SYGVKD. This CDR3 is 14 amino acids long. CDR3 residues: CAISERDTDTSSFF. As DNA, the CDR3 is TGTGCCATCAGTGAGAGGGATACGGACACTTCTTCTTTCTTT.

The chain is built from TRBV9 and TRBJ2-2; TRBD2 is a possible D gene (6 bases). V was cut by 1 base and J by 6 bases, with 13 bases left in between. The CDR3 length is 15 residues. CDR1 is SGDLS and CDR2 is YYNGEE in the germline V gene. The CDR3 region is CASSVSGSGPGELFF. DNA of the CDR3: TGTGCCAGCAGCGTAAGCGGTAGCGGACCCGGGGAGCTGTTTTTT.

A single count supports this clone. The J gene is TRBJ2-6, the V gene TRBV5-4; 7 bases map to TRBD2. V shed 4 bases, J shed 2 bases, and the junction held 3 bases outside the gene matches. Germline assignment: CDR1 SGHNT and CDR2 YYREEE (reference sequence). CDR3 length: 15 residues. The CDR3 DNA sequence: TGTGCCAGCAGCCCGGGGGGTCCTGGGGCCAACGTCCTGACTTTC. Translated, it gives CASSPGGPGANVLTF.

The chain carries TRBV2 and TRBJ2-3; tentatively, D is TRBD2 (5 bases). V was trimmed by 6 bases and J by 1 base, leaving 11 bases between them. The CDR3 has 14 amino acids. Germline CDR1 is SNHLY and CDR2 is FYNNEI. CDR3 nucleotides: TGTGCCAGCAGCAAGACGGAGGGCACAGATACGCAGTATTTT. Its protein product is CASSKTEGTDTQYF.

The chain couples TRBV6-5 to TRBJ2-6; TRBD2 might be the D (5 bases). Germline CDR1 is MNHEY and CDR2 is SVGAGI. The CDR3 runs 15 residues. Trimming cost V 2 bases and J 2 bases, with 7 bases left between them. The CDR3 spells CASSYHGTGANVLTF. CDR3 in DNA: TGTGCCAGCAGTTACCACGGGACTGGGGCCAACGTCCTGACTTTC.

Only a few counts were recorded for this clone. This rearrangement joins TRBV6-1 to TRBJ1-5; TRBD1 aligns across 8 bases. Trimming at V came to 6 bases and at J to 4 bases, leaving 8 bases not matched to a gene. This CDR3 comprises 15 residues. The germline gives CDR1 MNHNS, CDR2 SASEGT. The CDR3 here is CASSLTGELNQPQHF. CDR3 in DNA: TGTGCCAGCAGCCTGACAGGGGAGTTAAATCAGCCCCAGCATTTT.